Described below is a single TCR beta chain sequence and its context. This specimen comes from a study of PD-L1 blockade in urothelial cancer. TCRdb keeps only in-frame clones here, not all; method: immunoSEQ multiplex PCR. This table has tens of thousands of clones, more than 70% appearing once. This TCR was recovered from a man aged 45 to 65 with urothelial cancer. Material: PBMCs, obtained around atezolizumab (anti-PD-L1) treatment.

The CDR3 protein is CASSLDRGNMNTEAFF. In DNA form, the CDR3 reads TGTGCCAGCAGCCTAGACAGGGGCAACATGAACACTGAAGCTTTCTTT. J is TRBJ1-1 and V is TRBV5-6; TRBD1 agrees at 8 bases. With 4 bases clipped from V and 0 bases from J, the junction kept 8 bases outside the gene matches. The CDR3 sequence is 16 residues long. The germline V gene encodes CDR1 SGHDT and CDR2 YYEEEE.